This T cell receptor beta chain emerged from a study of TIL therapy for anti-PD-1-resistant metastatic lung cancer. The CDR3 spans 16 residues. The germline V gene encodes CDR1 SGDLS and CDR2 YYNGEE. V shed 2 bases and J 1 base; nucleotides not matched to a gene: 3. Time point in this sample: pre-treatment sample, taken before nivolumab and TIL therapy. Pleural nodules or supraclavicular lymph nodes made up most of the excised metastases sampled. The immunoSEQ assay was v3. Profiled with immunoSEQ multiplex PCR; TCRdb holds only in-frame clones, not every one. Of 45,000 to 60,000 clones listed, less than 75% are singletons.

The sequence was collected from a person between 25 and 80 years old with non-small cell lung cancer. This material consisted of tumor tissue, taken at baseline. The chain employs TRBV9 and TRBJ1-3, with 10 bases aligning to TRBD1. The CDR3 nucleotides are TGTGCCAGCAGCGTTGGGACAGGGGCATCTGGAAACACCATATATTTT. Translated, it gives CASSVGTGASGNTIYF.